Sequencing of this TCR beta chain was carried out in a study of radiation and T cells in renal cell carcinoma. Treatment defined: 15 Gy SBRT to primary tumor, nephrectomy 4 weeks later. Nephrectomy followed 15 Gy stereotactic body radiation by 4 weeks. Overall study findings and caveats: Tumor samples were small regions of around 0.94 g.

TCRdb's copy holds only in-frame clones and misses some; the assay was immunoSEQ multiplex PCR. This table has under 25,000 clones, roughly 64% appearing once. V lost 7 bases, J lost 3 bases, and 16 bases lay in between. Per the germline V gene, CDR1 is SGHDT and CDR2 is YYEEEE. The CDR3 contains 14 residues. This clone was detected once. Its antigen is not known. Here the sequenced sample was tumor tissue, taken from a patient whose treatment included radiotherapy and nephrectomy. This sequence was found in a woman in her 70s with renal cell carcinoma. V usage is TRBV5-6 and J usage is TRBJ1-1; D possibly corresponds to TRBD1 (5 bases). This CDR3 is CASFREGGDTEAFF. Here the CDR3 DNA reads TGTGCCAGCTTCAGGGAGGGCGGTGACACTGAAGCTTTCTTT.